The sequence of this TCR beta chain was determined in a study of CD8+CD57+ T cells in acquired aplastic anemia. Study details: Yields of DNA that came from sorted CD4+ and CD8+ cells averaged around 3 ug. CD4+ cells from healthy donors averaged about 10 million reads.

Trimming pared 3 bases from V and 1 base from J, leaving 4 bases between. This CDR3 spans 14 amino acids. Germline V gene data show CDR1 as MNHEY and CDR2 as SMNVEV (reference sequence). A few counts support this clonotype. What it recognizes is unknown. Study-wide points: Between patients and controls, around 27 CD8+ CDR3 sequences were found in common.

Template material for TCR beta VDJ and CDR3 profiling consisted of genomic DNA. TCRdb called the reads again in MiXCR, with one record for every CDR3 protein. The repertoire consists of around 170,000 distinct CDR3 sequences, with 55% to 80% occurring once and the leading ten covering 35% to 50%. Sequencing input: sorted CD4+, CD8+, or CD8+CD57+ T cells (not recorded which) from PBMCs. The chain has TRBV27 and TRBJ2-6; D call uncertain. The receptor was derived from a human donor in good health. CDR3 sequence: CASSFYSGANVLTF. CDR3 DNA sequence: TGTGCCAGCAGTTTCTATTCTGGGGCCAACGTCCTGACTTTC.